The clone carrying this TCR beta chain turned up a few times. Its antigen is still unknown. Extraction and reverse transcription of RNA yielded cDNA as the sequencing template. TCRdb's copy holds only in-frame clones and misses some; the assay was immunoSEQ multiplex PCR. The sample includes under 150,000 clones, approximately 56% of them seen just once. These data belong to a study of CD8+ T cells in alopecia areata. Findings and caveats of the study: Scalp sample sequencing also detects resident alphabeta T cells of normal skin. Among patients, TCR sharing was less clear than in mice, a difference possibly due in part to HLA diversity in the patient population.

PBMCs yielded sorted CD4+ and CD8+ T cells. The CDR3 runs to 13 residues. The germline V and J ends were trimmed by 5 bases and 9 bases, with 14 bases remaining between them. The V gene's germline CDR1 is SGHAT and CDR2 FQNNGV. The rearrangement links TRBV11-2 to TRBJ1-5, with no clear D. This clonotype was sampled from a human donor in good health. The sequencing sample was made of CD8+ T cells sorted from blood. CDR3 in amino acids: CASSLTLIGPQHF. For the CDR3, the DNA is TGTGCCAGCAGCCTGACACTAATCGGGCCCCAGCATTTT.